A selection of T cell receptor beta chains follows, all from one sample in a study of blood T cell repertoires in COVID-19. Generated by immunoSEQ multiplex PCR, the TCRdb table keeps only in-frame clones and is missing some. The repertoire holds just over 200,000 clones, with more than 75% as singletons. Material for sequencing was peripheral blood. The receptors derive from an elderly man with acute or convalescent COVID-19. The CDR3 runs from the conserved cysteine through the conserved F or W. A D gene is named only where the DNA matches it firmly. Size values are once, few and many counts, or a class for expanded clones, and some rows have none.

j_call | v_call | clone_size | d_call | cdr3_nt | cdr3_aa
TRBJ2-1 | TRBV19 | NA | TRBD2 | TGTGCCAGTGGACTAGCGGGAGCCTGGAGCTCCTACAATGAGCAGTTCTTC | CASGLAGAWSSYNEQFF
TRBJ2-3 | TRBV11-3 | NA | TRBD2 | TGTGCCAGCAGCAAAAGTTCTAGCGGGAGCGGCACAGATACGCAGTATTTT | CASSKSSSGSGTDTQYF
TRBJ2-3 | TRBV10-1 | NA | TRBD2 | TGCGCCAGCAGTTACCTAGCGGGAGGGGACGACACAGATACGCAGTATTTT | CASSYLAGGDDTDTQYF
TRBJ2-1 | TRBV5-4 | NA | TRBD2 | TGTGCCAGCAGCAGCGGGAGGGGCACTTACAATGAGCAGTTCTTC | CASSSGRGTYNEQFF
TRBJ1-6 | TRBV28 | few | NA | TGTGCCAGCAGTTATAAAACTTATAATTCACCCCTCCACTTT | CASSYKTYNSPLHF
TRBJ1-3 | TRBV7-2 | NA | TRBD1 | TGTGCCAGCAGCCCGACAGGGCCTGGAAACACCATATATTTT | CASSPTGPGNTIYF
TRBJ2-2 | TRBV5-1 | NA | TRBD2 | TGCGCCAGCAGCCGTGGCGGACTAGCGGGAGACACCGTGGAGCTGTTTTTT | CASSRGGLAGDTVELFF
TRBJ2-7 | TRBV6-5 | NA | TRBD1 | TGTGCCAGCAGTTACGGACAGGGGGCTCCCTACGAGCAGTACTTC | CASSYGQGAPYEQYF
TRBJ1-1 | TRBV28 | once | NA | TGTGCCAGCAGTCCGCAGGACAGGAACACTGAAGCTTTCTTT | CASSPQDRNTEAFF
TRBJ2-2 | TRBV14 | NA | TRBD1 | TGTGCCAGCAGCCAGCGACAGGGCCTACCGAACACCGGGGAGCTGTTTTTT | CASSQRQGLPNTGELFF
TRBJ1-5 | TRBV7-9 | NA | TRBD1 | TGTGCCAGCAGCGCAACAGGGGATCAGCCCCAGCATTTT | CASSATGDQPQHF
TRBJ1-2 | TRBV28 | NA | TRBD1 | TGTGCCAGCACCGGGGGACAGGGTAGCTATGGCTACACCTTC | CASTGGQGSYGYTF
TRBJ1-5 | TRBV6-5 | NA | TRBD1 | TGTGCCAGCATTTCAGGGGGCCAGGATCAGCCCCAGCATTTT | CASISGGQDQPQHF
TRBJ2-2 | TRBV14 | once | NA | TGTGCCAGCAGAGTGCAGTCCGTCGGGGAGCTGTTTTTT | CASRVQSVGELFF
TRBJ2-1 | TRBV12-3/TRBV12-4 | few | NA | TGTGCCAGCAGGGACAGCGTCTACAATGAGCAGTTCTTC | CASRDSVYNEQFF
TRBJ1-1 | TRBV10-3 | NA | NA | TGTGCCATCAGTGAGAGGGGGGGGGACACTGAAGCTTTCTTT | CAISERGGDTEAFF
TRBJ2-1 | TRBV11-3 | NA | TRBD2 | TGTGCCAGCAGCTTTGTCCTAGCGGGAGGCCTATACAATGAGCAGTTCTTC | CASSFVLAGGLYNEQFF
TRBJ1-2 | TRBV30 | NA | NA | TGTGCCTGGAAGGGAGGACGGTGGATCTACACCTTC | CAWKGGRWIYTF
TRBJ1-2 | TRBV27 | few | NA | TGTGCCTCCCATGGGGCAGGGCTCCTTAACTATGGCTACACCTTC | CASHGAGLLNYGYTF
TRBJ1-3 | TRBV30 | NA | NA | TGTGCCTGGAGTCAAGTCCCCAGCTCTGGAAACACCATATATTTT | CAWSQVPSSGNTIYF
TRBJ2-1 | TRBV5-6 | NA | NA | TGTGCCAGCAGCGGGATTGGAGCGGGCTATTACAATGAGCAGTTCTTC | CASSGIGAGYYNEQFF
TRBJ2-1 | TRBV27 | NA | TRBD2 | TGTGCCAGCAGTCCCCCGGGACTAGCTGCTGAGCAGTTCTTC | CASSPPGLAAEQFF
TRBJ2-5 | TRBV6-1 | NA | TRBD1 | TGTGCCAGCAGTGAAGTGGACAGGAAGACCCAGTACTTC | CASSEVDRKTQYF
TRBJ1-5 | TRBV6-5 | NA | NA | TGTGCCAGCAGTTCGGGAGGAGGGAGCAATCAGCCCCAGCATTTT | CASSSGGGSNQPQHF
TRBJ2-5 | TRBV19 | NA | TRBD2 | TGTGCCAGTAGCCTTAGCGGGAGACGTGAGACCCAGTACTTC | CASSLSGRRETQYF
TRBJ2-7 | TRBV7-8 | few | TRBD1 | TGTGCCAGCACCCCCGGGACAGGCGACTACGAGCAGTACTTC | CASTPGTGDYEQYF
TRBJ1-2 | TRBV9 | once | TRBD1 | TGTGCCAGCAGCGTAGCGGACAGGGGAGGCTATGGCTACACCTTC | CASSVADRGGYGYTF
TRBJ2-1 | TRBV27 | NA | NA | TGTGCCAGCAGGAGGGGGATCCATGACAATGAGCAGTTCTTC | CASRRGIHDNEQFF
TRBJ1-4 | TRBV6-5 | NA | NA | TGTGCCAGCAGTTCCGGACTCACGCTCAATGAAAAACTGTTTTTT | CASSSGLTLNEKLFF
TRBJ2-2 | TRBV24-1 | once | NA | TGTGCCACCAGTGATCCACGACAGCCGAACACCGGGGAGCTGTTTTTT | CATSDPRQPNTGELFF
TRBJ2-3 | TRBV10-1 | NA | TRBD2 | TGCGCCAGCAGTGAGTTTAGGGCTAGCGGGAGAGTGGCAGATACGCAGTATTTT | CASSEFRASGRVADTQYF
TRBJ2-3 | TRBV2 | NA | NA | TGTGCCAGCACGGGAGCAGATACGCAGTATTTT | CASTGADTQYF
TRBJ2-1 | TRBV7-8 | NA | TRBD2 | TGTGCCAGCAGCCCAACGGGACTAGCGGGAGGGCCCGGTGAGCAGTTCTTC | CASSPTGLAGGPGEQFF
TRBJ1-5 | TRBV3-1/TRBV3-2 | NA | NA | TGTGCCAGCAGCCAAGCTGGGAGCCGTCAGCCCCAGCATTTT | CASSQAGSRQPQHF
TRBJ2-1 | TRBV28 | NA | TRBD1 | TGTGCCAGCAGTCGACAGGGGGCAAGGGATGAGCAGTTCTTC | CASSRQGARDEQFF
TRBJ1-5 | TRBV18 | NA | TRBD1 | TGTGCCAGCTCAGAGACAGGGCTCCAGCCCCAGCATTTT | CASSETGLQPQHF
TRBJ2-7 | TRBV10-3 | NA | TRBD1 | TGTGCCATCAGTGGGGGGACAGGGGTCCCCGAGCAGTACTTC | CAISGGTGVPEQYF